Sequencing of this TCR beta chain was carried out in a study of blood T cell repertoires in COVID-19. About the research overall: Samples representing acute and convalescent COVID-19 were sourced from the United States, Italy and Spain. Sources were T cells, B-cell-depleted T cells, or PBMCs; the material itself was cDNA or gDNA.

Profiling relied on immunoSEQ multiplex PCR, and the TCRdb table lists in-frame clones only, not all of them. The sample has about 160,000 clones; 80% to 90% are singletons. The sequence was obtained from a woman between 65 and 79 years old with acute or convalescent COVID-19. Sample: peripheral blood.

The CDR3 DNA sequence: TGCGCCAGCAGCTTGTCTCTTGCAACTAATGAAAAACTGTTTTTT. This gives the protein CASSLSLATNEKLFF. The chain joins TRBV5-1 to TRBJ1-4; D not certain. The CDR3 is 15 amino acids. With 1 base removed from V and 0 bases from J, the gap between germline ends came to 7 bases. The germline gives CDR1 SGHRS, CDR2 YFSETQ.